This T cell receptor (beta chain) was recorded in a study of T cells expressing NK-cell markers. TCRdb reprocessed the 5' RACE reads and stores each CDR3 protein as one record, lacking DNA. Recorded for this sample: hundreds of thousands of distinct CDR3 sequences. This sequence was found in a woman between 18 and 70 years old in good health. The specimen sequenced was blood T cells: a sorted CD56 or NKG2C T cell subset, CD4+ or CD8+ T cells, or bulk PBMC T cells (not recorded which).

CDR3: CASSLARRNNSPLHF. The chain links TRBV7-9 to TRBJ1-6. Germline CDR1 and CDR2: SEHNR and FQNEAQ (reference sequence). The CDR3 spans 15 residues.